Here is one TCR beta chain with its context. Its target is unknown. The table came from immunoSEQ multiplex PCR; TCRdb's copy has only in-frame clones and leaves some out. The sample holds approximately 2,300,000 clones, 85% to 95% seen once. The entry originates in a study of shared clonotypes between healthy human individuals. The CDR3 is 17 residues long. With V trimmed by 3 bases and J by 3 bases, 8 bases remained unmatched. The germline V gene encodes CDR1 SGDLS and CDR2 YYNGEE. General observations from the study: Naive subsets, compared against memory subsets, generally had larger estimated richness values. Clonotype sharing among the donors was expected to vary with sequencing depth. Owing to a small donor count, the genetic and exposure-history diversity represented was limited.

Specimen: naive CD4+ T cells from PBMCs. Subset specified: CD45RA+ positively selected. The chain recombines TRBV9 with TRBJ2-2; TRBD2 matches 10 bases. This receptor was taken from a man aged 18-30 years in good health. Some clones in this sample may be carry-over from other donors' samples. In DNA, the CDR3 is TGTGCCAGCAGCGAACTAGCGGGGCCACACTACACCGGGGAGCTGTTTTTT. This translates into CASSELAGPHYTGELFF.